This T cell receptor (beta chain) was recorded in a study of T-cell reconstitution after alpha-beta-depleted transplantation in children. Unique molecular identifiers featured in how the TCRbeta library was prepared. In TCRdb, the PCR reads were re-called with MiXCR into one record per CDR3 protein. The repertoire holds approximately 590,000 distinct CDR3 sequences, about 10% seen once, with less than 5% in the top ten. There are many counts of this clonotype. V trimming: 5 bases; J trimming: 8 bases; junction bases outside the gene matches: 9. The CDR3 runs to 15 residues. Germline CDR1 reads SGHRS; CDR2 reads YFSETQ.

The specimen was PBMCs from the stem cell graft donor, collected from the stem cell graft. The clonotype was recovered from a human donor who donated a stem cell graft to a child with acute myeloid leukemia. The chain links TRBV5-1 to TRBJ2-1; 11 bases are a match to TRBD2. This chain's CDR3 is CASRLASGRSDEQFF. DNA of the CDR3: TGCGCCAGCAGACTTGCTAGCGGGAGGAGCGATGAGCAGTTCTTC.